These 8 T cell receptor beta chains came from one sample sequenced in a study of CD8+ T cells in alopecia areata. RNA, once extracted, was reverse transcribed into cDNA for use as the sequencing template. Generated by immunoSEQ multiplex PCR, the TCRdb table keeps only in-frame clones and is missing some. The repertoire has 170,000 or so clones, around 60% of them found once; the top ten carry about 15%. Sample: CD4+ T cells sorted from blood, taken at week 0. Every receptor here comes from a human donor with alopecia areata.

The CDR3 nucleotides are TGTGCCAGCAGCTGGGACAGCCTCGTGAACACTGAAGCTTTCTTT. This translates into CASSWDSLVNTEAFF. The chain recombines TRBV7-8 with TRBJ1-1; 7 nucleotides match TRBD1. Germline V gives CDR1 SGHVS, CDR2 FQNEAQ. Trimming took 4 bases from V and 0 from J; bases not matched to a gene: 5. The CDR3 contains 15 residues.

This chain uses TRBV2 with TRBJ2-7; D gene uncertain. Deletions cut 8 bases from V and 2 bases from J, with 7 bases between. Germline CDR1 reads SNHLY; CDR2 reads FYNNEI. The CDR3 sequence is 11 residues long. The CDR3 here is CASHLTYEQYF. Written as DNA, the CDR3 is TGTGCCAGCCACCTTACCTACGAGCAGTACTTC.

The chain uses TRBV5-1 and TRBJ2-1; D may match TRBD1 or TRBD2 (5 bases each). Germline CDR1 SGHRS, CDR2 YFSETQ. Between the trimmed V and J ends, which lost 4 bases and 5 bases, there was a span of 13 bases. The CDR3 has 14 amino acids. The CDR3 nucleotides read TGCGCCAGCAGCCCGATGGGGGATGACAATGAGCAGTTCTTC. It specifies CASSPMGDDNEQFF. Full variable domain (remainder filled in from reference TRBV5-1 and TRBJ2-1): KAGVTQTPRYLIKTRGQQVTLSCSPISGHRSVSWYQQTPGQGLQFLFEYFSETQRNKGNFPGRFSGRQFSNSRSEMNVSTLELGDSALYLCASSPMGDDNEQFFGPGTRLTVL.

This chain joins TRBV9 and TRBJ2-3, with TRBD1 identical over 7 bases. The ends lost 0 bases at V and 3 bases at J; junction bases unmatched: 4. CDR3 length: 15 amino acids. Germline CDR1 and CDR2: SGDLS and YYNGEE. CDR3 protein: CASSVVGQQTDTQYF. The CDR3 coding sequence is TGTGCCAGCAGCGTAGTGGGACAGCAAACAGATACGCAGTATTTT.

V and J are TRBV5-1 and TRBJ2-7; D not resolved. Germline assignment: CDR1 SGHRS and CDR2 YFSETQ. V was trimmed by 5 bases and J by 1 base, leaving 16 bases between them. The CDR3 loop spans 15 amino acids. CDR3 nucleotides: TGCGCCAGCAGTTTTACTCGGGCCGCGTCCTACGAGCAGTACTTC. Translation: CASSFTRAASYEQYF.

A few counts support this clone. CDR3 coding DNA: TGTGCCACCAGCAGAGTGGCCGGTGTTTACTCTGGAAACACCATATATTTT. This translates into CATSRVAGVYSGNTIYF. This chain connects TRBV15 to TRBJ1-3; D ambiguous. CDR1 and CDR2 from the germline V gene are LNHNV and YYDKDF (reference sequence). V shed 1 base and J shed 0 bases, with 13 bases lying between them. This CDR3 is 17 amino acids long.

In its sample, this clone was seen many times. The chain uses TRBV29-1 and TRBJ1-2; TRBD1 agrees at 10 bases. The length of the CDR3 is 13 residues. Germline V gives CDR1 SQVTM, CDR2 ANQGSEA. V shed 6 bases, J shed 4 bases, and the junction held 5 bases outside the gene matches. This chain's CDR3 is CSVKTGGAYGYTF. As DNA, the CDR3 is TGCAGCGTGAAGACAGGGGGCGCCTATGGCTACACCTTC.

The chain combines TRBV18 with TRBJ1-1, with D perhaps TRBD1 (6 bases). V lost 2 bases and J lost 7, with 14 bases in between. The CDR3 runs to 14 residues. From germline, CDR1 is KGHSH and CDR2 LQKENI. The CDR3, as DNA: TGTGCCAGCTCACCAAGCAGGGGAGTGGTTGAAGCTTTCTTT. This encodes CASSPSRGVVEAFF.